Sequencing of this T cell receptor (beta chain) was carried out in a study of early T cells in non-severe SARS-CoV-2 infection. CDR3 size: 12 residues. V was clipped by 4 bases and J by 5 bases, with 8 bases between them. CDR1 SGHTA and CDR2 FQGNSA come from the germline V gene. Unique molecular identifiers tagged individual cDNA molecules. MiXCR, applied by TCRdb to the 5' RACE reads, yields one record per CDR3 protein. The top ten clones hold about 6.8% of a sample with 54,000 or so distinct CDR3 sequences, 5.6% of them seen once. With regard to this clonotype: Just one base apart from a much larger clone, this may be a read error.

The chain links TRBV7-2 to TRBJ1-2; D ambiguous. The receptor's source is an adult who was a healthcare worker with PCR-confirmed SARS-CoV-2 infection or an uninfected control (not recorded which). Sequenced sample: whole blood. CDR3 residues: CASSYNRYGYTF. The DNA of the CDR3 is TGTGCCAGCAGCTATAACAGATATGGCTACACCTTC.